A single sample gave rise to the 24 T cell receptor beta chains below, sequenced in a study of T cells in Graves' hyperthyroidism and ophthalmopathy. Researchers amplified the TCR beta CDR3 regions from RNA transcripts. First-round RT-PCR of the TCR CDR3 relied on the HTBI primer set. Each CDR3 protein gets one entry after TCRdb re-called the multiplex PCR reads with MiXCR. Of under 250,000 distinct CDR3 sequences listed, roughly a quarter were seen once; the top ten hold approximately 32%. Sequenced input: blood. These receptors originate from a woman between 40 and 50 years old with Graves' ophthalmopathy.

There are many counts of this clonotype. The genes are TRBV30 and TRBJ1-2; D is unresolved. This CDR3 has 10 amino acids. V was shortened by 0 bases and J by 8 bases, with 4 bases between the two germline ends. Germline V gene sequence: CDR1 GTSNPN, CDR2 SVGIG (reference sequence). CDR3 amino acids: CAWSVQGYTF. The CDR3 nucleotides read TGTGCCTGGAGTGTTCAAGGCTACACCTTC.

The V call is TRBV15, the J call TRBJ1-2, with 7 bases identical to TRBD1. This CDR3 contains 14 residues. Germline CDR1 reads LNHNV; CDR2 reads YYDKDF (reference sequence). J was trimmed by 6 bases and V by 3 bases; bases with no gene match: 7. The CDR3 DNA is TGTGCCACCAGCAGCCAGGGGGAGGGCGATGGCTACACCTTC. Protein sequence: CATSSQGEGDGYTF.

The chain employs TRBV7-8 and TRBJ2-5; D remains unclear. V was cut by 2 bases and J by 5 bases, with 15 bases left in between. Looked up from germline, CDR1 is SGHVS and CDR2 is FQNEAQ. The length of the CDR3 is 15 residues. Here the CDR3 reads CASSLYGQVLETQYF. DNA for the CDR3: TGTGCCAGCAGCTTATATGGGCAGGTCTTGGAGACCCAGTACTTC. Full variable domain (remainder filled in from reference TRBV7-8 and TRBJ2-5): GAGVSQSPRYKVAKRGQDVALRCDPISGHVSLFWYQQALGQGPEFLTYFQNEAQLDKSGLPSDRFFAERPEGSVSTLKIQRTQQEDSAVYLCASSLYGQVLETQYFGPGTRLLVL.

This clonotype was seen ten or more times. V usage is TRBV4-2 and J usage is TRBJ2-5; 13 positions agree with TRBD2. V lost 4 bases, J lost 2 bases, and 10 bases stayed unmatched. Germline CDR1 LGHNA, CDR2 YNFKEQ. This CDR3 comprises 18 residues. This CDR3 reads CASSPGLAGRYRQETQYF. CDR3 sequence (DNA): TGTGCCAGCAGCCCGGGACTAGCGGGGCGGTATCGACAAGAGACCCAGTACTTC.

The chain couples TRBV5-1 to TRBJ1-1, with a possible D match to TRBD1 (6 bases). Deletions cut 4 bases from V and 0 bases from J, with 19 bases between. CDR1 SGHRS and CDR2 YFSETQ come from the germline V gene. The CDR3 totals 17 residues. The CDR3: CASSPLRGWGLNTEAFF. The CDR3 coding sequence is TGCGCCAGCAGCCCCCTCAGGGGCTGGGGATTGAACACTGAAGCTTTCTTT.

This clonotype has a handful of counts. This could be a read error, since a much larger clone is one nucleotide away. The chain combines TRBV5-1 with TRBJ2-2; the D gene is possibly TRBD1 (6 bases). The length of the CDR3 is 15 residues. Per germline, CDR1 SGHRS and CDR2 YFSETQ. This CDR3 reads CVSSSWTAQPGELFF. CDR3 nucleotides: TGCGTCAGCAGCTCATGGACAGCCCAACCGGGGGAGCTGTTTTTT.

In DNA form, the CDR3 reads TGTGCCAGCAGTTTAAGGCAGGGGCACGGCACTGAAGCTTTCTTT. This gives the protein CASSLRQGHGTEAFF. The chain employs TRBV12-3 or TRBV12-4 and TRBJ1-1; possible D gene TRBD1, 6 bases. This CDR3 contains 15 residues. The V end was cut by 2 bases, the J end by 4 bases, with 14 bases between.

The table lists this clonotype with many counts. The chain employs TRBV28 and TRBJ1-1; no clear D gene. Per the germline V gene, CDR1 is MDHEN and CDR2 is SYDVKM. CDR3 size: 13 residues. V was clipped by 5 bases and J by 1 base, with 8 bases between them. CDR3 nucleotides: TGTGCCAGCAGTATAACGACGAACACTGAAGCTTTCTTT. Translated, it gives CASSITTNTEAFF.

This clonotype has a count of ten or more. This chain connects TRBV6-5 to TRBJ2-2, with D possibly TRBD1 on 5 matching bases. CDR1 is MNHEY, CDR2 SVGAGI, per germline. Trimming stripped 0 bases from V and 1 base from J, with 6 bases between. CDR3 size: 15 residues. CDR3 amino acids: CASSYSGQNTGELFF. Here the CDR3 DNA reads TGTGCCAGCAGTTACTCCGGACAGAACACCGGGGAGCTGTTTTTT.

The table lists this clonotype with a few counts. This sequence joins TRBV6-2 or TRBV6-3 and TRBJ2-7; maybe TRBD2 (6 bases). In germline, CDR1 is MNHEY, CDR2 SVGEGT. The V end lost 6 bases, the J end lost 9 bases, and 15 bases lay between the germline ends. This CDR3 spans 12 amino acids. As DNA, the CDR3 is TGTGCCAGCAGCCAACCTTCCGGGGGGCAGTACTTC. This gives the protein CASSQPSGGQYF.

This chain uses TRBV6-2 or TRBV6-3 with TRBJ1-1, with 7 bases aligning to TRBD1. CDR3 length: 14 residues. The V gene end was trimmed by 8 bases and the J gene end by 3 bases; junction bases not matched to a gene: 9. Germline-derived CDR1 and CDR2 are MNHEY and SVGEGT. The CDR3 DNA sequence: TGTGCCAGCCGCCCGGACAGGCGGTACACTGAAGCTTTCTTT. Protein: CASRPDRRYTEAFF.

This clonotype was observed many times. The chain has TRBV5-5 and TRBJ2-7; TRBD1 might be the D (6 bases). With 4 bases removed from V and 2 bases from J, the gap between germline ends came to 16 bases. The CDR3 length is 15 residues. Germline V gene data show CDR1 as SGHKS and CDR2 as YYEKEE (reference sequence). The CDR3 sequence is CASSPSGHETYEQYF. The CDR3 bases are TGTGCCAGCAGCCCGTCGGGACATGAGACCTACGAGCAGTACTTC.

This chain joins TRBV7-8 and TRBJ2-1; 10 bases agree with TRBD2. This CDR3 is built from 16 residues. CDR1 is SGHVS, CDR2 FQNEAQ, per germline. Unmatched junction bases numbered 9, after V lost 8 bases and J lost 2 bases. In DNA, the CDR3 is TGTGCCAGCGTTGGAGAGCGGGAGGGCCCCTACAATGAGCAGTTCTTC. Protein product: CASVGEREGPYNEQFF.

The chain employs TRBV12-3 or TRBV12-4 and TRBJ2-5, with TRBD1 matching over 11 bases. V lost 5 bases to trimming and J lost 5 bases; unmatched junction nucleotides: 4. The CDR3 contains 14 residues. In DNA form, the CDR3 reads TGTGCCAGCAGTCAGGACAGGGGGCCCGAGACCCAGTACTTC. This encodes CASSQDRGPETQYF.

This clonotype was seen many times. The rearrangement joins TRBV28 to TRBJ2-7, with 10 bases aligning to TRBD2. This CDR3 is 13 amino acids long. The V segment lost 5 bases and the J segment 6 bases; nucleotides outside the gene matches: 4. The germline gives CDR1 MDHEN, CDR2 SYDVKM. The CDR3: CASSPSGRGEQYF. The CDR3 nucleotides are TGTGCCAGCAGTCCCAGCGGGAGGGGCGAGCAGTACTTC.

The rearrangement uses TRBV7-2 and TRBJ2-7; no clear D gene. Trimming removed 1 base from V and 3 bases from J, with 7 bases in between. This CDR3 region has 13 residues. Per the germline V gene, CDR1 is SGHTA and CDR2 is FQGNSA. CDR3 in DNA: TGTGCCAGCAGCTTAGTAGAGCTCTACGAGCAGTACTTC. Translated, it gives CASSLVELYEQYF. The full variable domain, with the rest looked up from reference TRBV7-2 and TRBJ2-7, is GAGVSQSPSNKVTEKGKDVELRCDPISGHTALYWYRQSLGQGLEFLIYFQGNSAPDKSGLPSDRFSAERTGGSVSTLTIQRTQQEDSAVYLCASSLVELYEQYFGPGTRLTVT.

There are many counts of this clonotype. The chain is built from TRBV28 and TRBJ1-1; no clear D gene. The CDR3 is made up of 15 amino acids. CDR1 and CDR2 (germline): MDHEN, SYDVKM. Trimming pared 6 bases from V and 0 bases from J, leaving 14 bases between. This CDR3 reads CASSARGRLNTEAFF. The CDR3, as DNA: TGTGCCAGCAGCGCGCGTGGACGGTTGAACACTGAAGCTTTCTTT. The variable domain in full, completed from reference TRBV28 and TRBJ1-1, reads DVKVTQSSRYLVKRTGEKVFLECVQDMDHENMFWYRQDPGLGLRLIYFSYDVKMKEKGDIPEGYSVSREKKERFSLILESASTNQTSMYLCASSARGRLNTEAFFGQGTRLTVV.

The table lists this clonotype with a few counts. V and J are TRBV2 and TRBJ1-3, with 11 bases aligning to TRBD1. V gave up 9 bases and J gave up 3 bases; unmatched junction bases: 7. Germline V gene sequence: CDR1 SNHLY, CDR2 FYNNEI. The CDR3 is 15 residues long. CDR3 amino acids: CARRDRGISGNTIYF. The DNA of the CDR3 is TGTGCCAGACGGGACAGGGGGATTAGTGGAAACACCATATATTTT.

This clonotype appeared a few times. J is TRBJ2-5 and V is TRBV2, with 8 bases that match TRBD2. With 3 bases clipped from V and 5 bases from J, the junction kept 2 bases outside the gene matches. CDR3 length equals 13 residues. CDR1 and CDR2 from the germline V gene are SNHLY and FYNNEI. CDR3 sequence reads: CASSDREGETQYF. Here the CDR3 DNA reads TGTGCCAGCAGTGATCGGGAGGGGGAGACCCAGTACTTC.

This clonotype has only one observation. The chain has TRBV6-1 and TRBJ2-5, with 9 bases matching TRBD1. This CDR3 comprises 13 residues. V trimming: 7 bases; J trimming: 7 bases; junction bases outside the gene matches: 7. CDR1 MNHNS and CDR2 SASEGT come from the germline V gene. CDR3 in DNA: TGTGCCAGCATCGACAGGGGGTCAGGGACCCAGTACTTC. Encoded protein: CASIDRGSGTQYF.

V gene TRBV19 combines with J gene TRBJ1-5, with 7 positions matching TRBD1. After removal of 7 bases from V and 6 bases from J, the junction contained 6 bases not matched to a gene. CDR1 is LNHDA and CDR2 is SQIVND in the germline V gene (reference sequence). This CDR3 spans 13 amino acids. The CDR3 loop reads CASTMTGSQPQHF. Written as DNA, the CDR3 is TGTGCCAGTACTATGACAGGGAGTCAGCCCCAGCATTTT.

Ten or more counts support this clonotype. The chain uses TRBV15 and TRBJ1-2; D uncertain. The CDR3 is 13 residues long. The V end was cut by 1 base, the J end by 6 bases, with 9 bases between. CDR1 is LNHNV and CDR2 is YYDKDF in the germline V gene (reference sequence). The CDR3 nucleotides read TGTGCCACCAGCAGAGCCGGGCAGCATGGCTACACCTTC. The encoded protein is CATSRAGQHGYTF.

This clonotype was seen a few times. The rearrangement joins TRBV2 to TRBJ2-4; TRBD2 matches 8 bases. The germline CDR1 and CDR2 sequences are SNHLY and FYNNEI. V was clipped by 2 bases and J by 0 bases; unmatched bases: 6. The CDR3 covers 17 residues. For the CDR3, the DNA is TGTGCCAGCAGTGAAAGCGGGACTAGTATAGCCAAAAACATTCAGTACTTC. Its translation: CASSESGTSIAKNIQYF.

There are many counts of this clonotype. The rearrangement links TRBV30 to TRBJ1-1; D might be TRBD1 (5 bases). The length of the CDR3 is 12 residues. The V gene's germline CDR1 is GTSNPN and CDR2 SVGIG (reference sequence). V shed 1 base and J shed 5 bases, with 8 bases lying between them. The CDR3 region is CAWSDRGTEAFF. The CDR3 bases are TGTGCCTGGAGTGATAGGGGAACTGAAGCTTTCTTT.